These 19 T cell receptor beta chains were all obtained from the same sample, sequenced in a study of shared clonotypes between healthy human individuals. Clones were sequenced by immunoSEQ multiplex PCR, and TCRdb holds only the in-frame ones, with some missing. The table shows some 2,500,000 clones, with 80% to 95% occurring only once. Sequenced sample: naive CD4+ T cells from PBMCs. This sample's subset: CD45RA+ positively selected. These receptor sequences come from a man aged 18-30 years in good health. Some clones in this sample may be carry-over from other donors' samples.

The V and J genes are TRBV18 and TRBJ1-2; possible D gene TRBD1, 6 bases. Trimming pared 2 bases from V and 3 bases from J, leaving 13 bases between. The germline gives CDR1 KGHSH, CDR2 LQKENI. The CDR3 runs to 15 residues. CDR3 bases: TGTGCCAGCTCACCATCTCCAGGGGTCGACTATGGCTACACCTTC. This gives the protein CASSPSPGVDYGYTF.

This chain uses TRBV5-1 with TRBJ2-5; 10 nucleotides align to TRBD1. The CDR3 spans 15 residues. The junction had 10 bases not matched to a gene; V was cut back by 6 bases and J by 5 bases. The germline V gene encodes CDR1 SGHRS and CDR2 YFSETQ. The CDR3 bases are TGCGCCAGCACCCCTCATGGACAGGGGGTCGAGACCCAGTACTTC. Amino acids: CASTPHGQGVETQYF.

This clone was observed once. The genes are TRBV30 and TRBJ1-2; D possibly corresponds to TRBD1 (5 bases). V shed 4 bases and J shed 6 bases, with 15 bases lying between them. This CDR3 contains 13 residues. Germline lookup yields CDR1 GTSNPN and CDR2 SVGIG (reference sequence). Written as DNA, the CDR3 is TGTGCCTGGAAGTTTACCGGGGGTCATGGCTACACCTTC. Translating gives CAWKFTGGHGYTF.

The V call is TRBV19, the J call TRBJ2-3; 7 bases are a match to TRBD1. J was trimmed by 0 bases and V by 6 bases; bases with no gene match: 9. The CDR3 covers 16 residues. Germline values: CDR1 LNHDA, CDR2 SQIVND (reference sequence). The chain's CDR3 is CASSRTTGTSTDTQYF. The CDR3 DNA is TGTGCCAGTAGCCGAACGACAGGGACAAGCACAGATACGCAGTATTTT.

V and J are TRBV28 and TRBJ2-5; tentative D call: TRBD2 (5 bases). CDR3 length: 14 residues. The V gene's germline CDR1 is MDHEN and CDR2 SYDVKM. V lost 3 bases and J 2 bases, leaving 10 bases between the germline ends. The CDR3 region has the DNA TGTGCCAGCAGTTTCCCGACGGGACAAGAGACCCAGTACTTC. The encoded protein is CASSFPTGQETQYF.

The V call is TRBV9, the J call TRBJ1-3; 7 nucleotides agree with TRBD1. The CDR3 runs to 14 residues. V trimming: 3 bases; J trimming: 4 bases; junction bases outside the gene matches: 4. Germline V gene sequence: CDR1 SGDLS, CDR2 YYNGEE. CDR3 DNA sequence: TGTGCCAGCAGCGCCTTGGGACAGGGAAACACCATATATTTT. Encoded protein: CASSALGQGNTIYF.

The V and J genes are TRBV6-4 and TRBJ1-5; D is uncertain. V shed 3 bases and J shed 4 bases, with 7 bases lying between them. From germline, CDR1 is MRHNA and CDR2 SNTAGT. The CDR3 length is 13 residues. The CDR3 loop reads CASSERGNQPQHF. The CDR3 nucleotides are TGTGCCAGCAGTGAACGGGGTAATCAGCCCCAGCATTTT.

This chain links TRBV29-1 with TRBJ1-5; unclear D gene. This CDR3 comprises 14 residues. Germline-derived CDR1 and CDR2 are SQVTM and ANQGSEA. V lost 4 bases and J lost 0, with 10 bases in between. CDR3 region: CSVVSGFSNQPQHF. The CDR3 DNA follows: TGCAGCGTTGTGTCCGGGTTTAGCAATCAGCCCCAGCATTTT.

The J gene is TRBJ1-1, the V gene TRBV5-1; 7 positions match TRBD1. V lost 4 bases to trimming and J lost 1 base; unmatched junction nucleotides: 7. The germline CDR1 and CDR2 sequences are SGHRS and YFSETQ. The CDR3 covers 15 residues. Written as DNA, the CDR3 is TGCGCCAGCAGCATTCGACAGGGAAAGAACACTGAAGCTTTCTTT. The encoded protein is CASSIRQGKNTEAFF.

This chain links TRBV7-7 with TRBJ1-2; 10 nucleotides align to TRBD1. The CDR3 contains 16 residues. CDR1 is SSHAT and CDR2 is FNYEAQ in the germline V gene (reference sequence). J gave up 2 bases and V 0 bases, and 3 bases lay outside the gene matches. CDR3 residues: CASSLAGDRGNYGYTF. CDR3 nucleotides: TGTGCCAGCAGCTTAGCAGGGGACAGGGGCAACTATGGCTACACCTTC.

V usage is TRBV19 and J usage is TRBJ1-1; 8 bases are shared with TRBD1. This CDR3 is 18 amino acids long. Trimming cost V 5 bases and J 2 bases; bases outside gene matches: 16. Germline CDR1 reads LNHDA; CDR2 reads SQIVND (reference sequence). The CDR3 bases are TGTGCCAGTAGTCAGTCCCGGTATCTGACAGGGGAAAACACTGAAGCTTTCTTT. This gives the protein CASSQSRYLTGENTEAFF.

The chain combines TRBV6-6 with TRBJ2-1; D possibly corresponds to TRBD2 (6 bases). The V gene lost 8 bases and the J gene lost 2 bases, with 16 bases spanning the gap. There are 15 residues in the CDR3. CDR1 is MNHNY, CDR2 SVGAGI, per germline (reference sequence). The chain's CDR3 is CASVPDGGAYNEQFF. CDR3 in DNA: TGTGCCAGCGTCCCAGACGGCGGGGCCTACAATGAGCAGTTCTTC.

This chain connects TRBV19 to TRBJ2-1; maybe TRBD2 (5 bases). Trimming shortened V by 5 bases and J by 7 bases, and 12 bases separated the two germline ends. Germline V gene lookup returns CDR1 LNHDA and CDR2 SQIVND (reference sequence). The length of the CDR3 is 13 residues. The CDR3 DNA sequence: TGTGCCAGTAGTTTCTCACGGGGAAATGAGCAGTTCTTC. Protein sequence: CASSFSRGNEQFF. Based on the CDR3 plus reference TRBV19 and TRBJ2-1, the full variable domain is DGGITQSPKYLFRKEGQNVTLSCEQNLNHDAMYWYRQDPGQGLRLIYYSQIVNDFQKGDIAEGYSVSREKKESFPLTVTSAQKNPTAFYLCASSFSRGNEQFFGPGTRLTVL.

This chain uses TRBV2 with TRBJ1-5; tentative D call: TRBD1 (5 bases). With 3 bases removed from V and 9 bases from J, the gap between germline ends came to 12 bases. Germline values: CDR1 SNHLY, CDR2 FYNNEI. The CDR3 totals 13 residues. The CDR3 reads CASSDRALRPQHF. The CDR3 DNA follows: TGTGCCAGCAGTGACAGGGCGCTACGGCCCCAGCATTTT.

This CDR3 is CASSLEGGRLGGELFF. The CDR3 DNA follows: TGTGCCAGCAGCTTAGAGGGAGGGCGTCTGGGCGGGGAGCTGTTTTTT. V usage is TRBV7-2 and J usage is TRBJ2-2, with TRBD2 identical over 7 bases. CDR3 length: 16 amino acids. V lost 1 base, J lost 7 bases, and 9 bases stayed unmatched. CDR1 and CDR2 (germline): SGHTA, FQGNSA.

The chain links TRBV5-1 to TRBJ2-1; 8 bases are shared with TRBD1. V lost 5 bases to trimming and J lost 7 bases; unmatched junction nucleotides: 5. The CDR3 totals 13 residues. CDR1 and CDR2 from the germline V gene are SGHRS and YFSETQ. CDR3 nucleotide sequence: TGCGCCAGCAGGAGACAGGGGCAAAATGAGCAGTTCTTC. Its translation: CASRRQGQNEQFF.

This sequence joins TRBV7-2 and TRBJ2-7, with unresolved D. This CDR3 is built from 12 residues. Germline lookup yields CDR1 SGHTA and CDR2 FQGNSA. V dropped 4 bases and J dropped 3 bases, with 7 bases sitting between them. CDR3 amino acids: CASSSRHYEQYF. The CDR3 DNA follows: TGTGCCAGCAGCTCGCGTCACTACGAGCAGTACTTC.

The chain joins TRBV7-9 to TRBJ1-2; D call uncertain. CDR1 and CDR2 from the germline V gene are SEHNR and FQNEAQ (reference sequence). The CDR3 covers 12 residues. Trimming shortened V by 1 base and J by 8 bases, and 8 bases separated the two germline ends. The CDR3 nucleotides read TGTGCCAGCAGCTTAGTTCGGGCCGGCTACACCTTC. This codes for CASSLVRAGYTF.

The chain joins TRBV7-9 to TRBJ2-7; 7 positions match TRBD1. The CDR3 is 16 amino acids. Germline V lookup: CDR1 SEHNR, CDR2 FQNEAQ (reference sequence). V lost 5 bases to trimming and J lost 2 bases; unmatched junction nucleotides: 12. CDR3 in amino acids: CASSPVRSTGTYEQYF. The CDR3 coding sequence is TGTGCCAGCAGCCCGGTTCGGTCGACAGGGACCTACGAGCAGTACTTC.